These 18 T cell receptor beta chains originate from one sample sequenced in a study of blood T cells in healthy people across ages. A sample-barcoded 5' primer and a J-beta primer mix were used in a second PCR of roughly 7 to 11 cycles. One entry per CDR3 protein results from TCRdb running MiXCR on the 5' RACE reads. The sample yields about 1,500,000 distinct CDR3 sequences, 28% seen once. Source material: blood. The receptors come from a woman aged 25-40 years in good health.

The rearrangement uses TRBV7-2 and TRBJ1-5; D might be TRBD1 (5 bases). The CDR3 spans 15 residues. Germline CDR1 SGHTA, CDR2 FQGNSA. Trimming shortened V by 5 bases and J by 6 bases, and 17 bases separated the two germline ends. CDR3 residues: CASSVQGSGGQPQHF. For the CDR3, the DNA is TGTGCCAGCAGCGTTCAGGGTAGCGGCGGTCAGCCCCAGCATTTT.

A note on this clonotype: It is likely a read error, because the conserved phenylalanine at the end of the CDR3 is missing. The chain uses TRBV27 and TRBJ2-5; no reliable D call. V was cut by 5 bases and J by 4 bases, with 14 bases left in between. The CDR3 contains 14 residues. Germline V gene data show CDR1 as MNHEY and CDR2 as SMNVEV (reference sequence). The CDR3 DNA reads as TGTGCCAGCAGTAACCCTAACCCAGGAGAGACCCAGTACTAC. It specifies CASSNPNPGETQYY.

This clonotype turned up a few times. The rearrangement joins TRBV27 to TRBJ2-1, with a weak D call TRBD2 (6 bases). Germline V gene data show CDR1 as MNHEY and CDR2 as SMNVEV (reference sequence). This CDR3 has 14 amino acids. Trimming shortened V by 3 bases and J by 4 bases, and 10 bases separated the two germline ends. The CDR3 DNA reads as TGTGCCAGCAGTTTTGTAGCGGCATACAATGAGCAGTTCTTC. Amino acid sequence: CASSFVAAYNEQFF.

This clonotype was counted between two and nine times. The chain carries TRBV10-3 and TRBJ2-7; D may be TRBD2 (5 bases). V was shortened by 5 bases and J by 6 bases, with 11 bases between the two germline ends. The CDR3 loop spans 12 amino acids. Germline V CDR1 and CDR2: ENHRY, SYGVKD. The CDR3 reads CAISSEGPEQYF. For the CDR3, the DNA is TGTGCCATCAGTTCAGAGGGTCCCGAGCAGTACTTC.

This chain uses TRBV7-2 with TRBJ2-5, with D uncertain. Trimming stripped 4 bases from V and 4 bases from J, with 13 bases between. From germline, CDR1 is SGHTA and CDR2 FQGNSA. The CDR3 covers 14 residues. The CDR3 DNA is TGTGCCAGCAGCTCGCCGGCGTGGCCAGAGACCCAGTACTTC. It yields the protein CASSSPAWPETQYF.

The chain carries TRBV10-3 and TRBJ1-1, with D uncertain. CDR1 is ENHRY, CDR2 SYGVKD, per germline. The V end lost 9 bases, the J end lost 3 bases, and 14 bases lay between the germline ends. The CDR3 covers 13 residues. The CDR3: CAILSSMDTEAFF. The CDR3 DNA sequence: TGTGCCATTCTTTCCTCGATGGACACTGAAGCTTTCTTT.

This CDR3 reads CASSSGHIYEQYF. The CDR3 region has the DNA TGCGCCAGCAGCTCGGGACACATCTACGAGCAGTACTTC. The chain employs TRBV5-1 and TRBJ2-7, with a tentative D call TRBD1 (6 bases). This CDR3 has 13 residues. CDR1 SGHRS and CDR2 YFSETQ come from the germline V gene. Between the trimmed V and J ends, which lost 3 bases and 3 bases, there was a span of 10 bases.

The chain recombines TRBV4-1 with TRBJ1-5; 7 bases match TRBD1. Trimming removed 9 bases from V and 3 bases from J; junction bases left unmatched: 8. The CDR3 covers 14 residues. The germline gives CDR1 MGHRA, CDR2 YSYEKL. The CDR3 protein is CASALQGTNQPQHF. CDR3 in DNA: TGCGCCAGTGCGTTACAGGGGACCAATCAGCCCCAGCATTTT.

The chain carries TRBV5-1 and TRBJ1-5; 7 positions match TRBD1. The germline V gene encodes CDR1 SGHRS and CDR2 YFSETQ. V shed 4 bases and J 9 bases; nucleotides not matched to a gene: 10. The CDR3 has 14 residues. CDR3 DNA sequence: TGCGCCAGCAGCCCGTCGACAGGGCCGGGGCCCCAGCATTTT. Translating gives CASSPSTGPGPQHF.

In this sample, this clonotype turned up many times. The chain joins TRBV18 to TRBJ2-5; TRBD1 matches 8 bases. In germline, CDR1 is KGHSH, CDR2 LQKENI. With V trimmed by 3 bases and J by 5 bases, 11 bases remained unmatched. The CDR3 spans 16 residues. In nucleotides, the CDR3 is TGTGCCAGCTCACCTACCGGACAGGGAAGTTTTGAGACCCAGTACTTC. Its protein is CASSPTGQGSFETQYF.

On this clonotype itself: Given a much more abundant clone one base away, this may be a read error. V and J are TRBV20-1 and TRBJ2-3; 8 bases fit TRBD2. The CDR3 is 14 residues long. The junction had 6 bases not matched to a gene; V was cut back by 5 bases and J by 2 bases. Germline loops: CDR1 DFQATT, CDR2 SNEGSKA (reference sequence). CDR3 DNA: TGCAGTGCTCCGCGAGCGGGAGCCACAGATACGCAGTATTTT. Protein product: CSAPRAGATDTQYF.

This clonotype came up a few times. CDR3 in amino acids: CAWSVQVASGTGEQFF. DNA for the CDR3: TGTGCCTGGAGTGTACAGGTAGCTAGCGGGACAGGGGAGCAGTTCTTC. The chain is built from TRBV30 and TRBJ2-1, with D perhaps matching TRBD1 or TRBD2 (9 bases each). This CDR3 has 16 residues. V lost 0 bases, J lost 10 bases, and 22 bases lay in between. Germline lookup yields CDR1 GTSNPN and CDR2 SVGIG (reference sequence).

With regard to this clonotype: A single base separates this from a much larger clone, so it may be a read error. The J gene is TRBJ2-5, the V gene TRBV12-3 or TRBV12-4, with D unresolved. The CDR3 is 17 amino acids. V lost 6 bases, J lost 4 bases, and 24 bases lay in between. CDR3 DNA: TGTGCCAGCAGCCACAAATATATAACGACGTACCGAGAGACCCAGTACTTC. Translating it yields CASSHKYITTYRETQYF.

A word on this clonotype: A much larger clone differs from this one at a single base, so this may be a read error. The CDR3 DNA sequence: TGCGCCAGCAGCCCCCGGGACAGGGACTACGAGCAGTACTTC. Translating gives CASSPRDRDYEQYF. The chain employs TRBV4-1 and TRBJ2-7; 9 bases agree with TRBD1. CDR3 length: 14 amino acids. The V and J ends lost 4 bases and 3 bases, in that order; junction bases with no gene match: 4. From germline, CDR1 is MGHRA and CDR2 YSYEKL.

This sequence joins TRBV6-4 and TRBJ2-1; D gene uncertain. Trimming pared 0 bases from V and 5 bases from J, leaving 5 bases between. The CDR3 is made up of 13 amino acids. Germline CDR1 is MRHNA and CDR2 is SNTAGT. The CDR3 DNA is TGTGCCAGCAGTGACTCTAGTAACAATGAGCAGTTCTTC. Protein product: CASSDSSNNEQFF.

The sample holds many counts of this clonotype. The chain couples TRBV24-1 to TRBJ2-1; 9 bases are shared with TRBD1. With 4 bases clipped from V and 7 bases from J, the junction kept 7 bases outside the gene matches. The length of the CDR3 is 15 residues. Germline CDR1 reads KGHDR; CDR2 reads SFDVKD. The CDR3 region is CATSEPGTGKNEQFF. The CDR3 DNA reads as TGTGCCACCAGTGAACCCGGGACAGGGAAAAATGAGCAGTTCTTC.

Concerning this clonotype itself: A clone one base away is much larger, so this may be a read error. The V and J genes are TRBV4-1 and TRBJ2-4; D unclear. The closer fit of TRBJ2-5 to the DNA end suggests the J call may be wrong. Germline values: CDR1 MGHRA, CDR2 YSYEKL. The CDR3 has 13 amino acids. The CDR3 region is CAGSQEVQETQYF. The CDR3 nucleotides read TGCGCCGGCAGCCAAGAGGTTCAAGAGACCCAGTACTTC.

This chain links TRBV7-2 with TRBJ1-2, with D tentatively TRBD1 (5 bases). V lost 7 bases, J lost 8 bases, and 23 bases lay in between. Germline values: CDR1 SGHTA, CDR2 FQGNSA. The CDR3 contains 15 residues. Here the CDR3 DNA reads TGTGCCAGCACATTTCCCCATATGAGGGGTGTCGGCTACACCTTC. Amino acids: CASTFPHMRGVGYTF.